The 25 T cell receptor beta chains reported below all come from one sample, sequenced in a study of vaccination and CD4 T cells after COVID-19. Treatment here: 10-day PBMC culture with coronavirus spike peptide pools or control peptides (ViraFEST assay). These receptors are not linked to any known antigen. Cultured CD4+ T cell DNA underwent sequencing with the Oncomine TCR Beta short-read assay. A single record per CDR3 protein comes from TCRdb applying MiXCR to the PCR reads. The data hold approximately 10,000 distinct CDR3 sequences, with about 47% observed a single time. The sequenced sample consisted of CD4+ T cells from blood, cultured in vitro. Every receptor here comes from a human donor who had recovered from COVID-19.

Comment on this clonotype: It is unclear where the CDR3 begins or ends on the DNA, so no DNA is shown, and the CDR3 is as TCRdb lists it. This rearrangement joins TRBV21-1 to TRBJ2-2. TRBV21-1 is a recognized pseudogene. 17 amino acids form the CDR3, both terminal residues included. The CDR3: CASSKVGLRTTPGSCFF.

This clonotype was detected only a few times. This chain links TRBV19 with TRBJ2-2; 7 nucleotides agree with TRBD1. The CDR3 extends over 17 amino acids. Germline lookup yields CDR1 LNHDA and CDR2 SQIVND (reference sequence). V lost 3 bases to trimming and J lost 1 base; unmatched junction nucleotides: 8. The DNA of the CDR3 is TGTGCCAGTAGTATCAGGGGGTGGCCCGAGAACACCGGGGAGCTGTTTTTT. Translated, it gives CASSIRGWPENTGELFF.

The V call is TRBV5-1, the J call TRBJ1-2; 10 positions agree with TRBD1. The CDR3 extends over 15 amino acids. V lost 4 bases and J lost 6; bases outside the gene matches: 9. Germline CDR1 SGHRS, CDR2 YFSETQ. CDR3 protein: CASSIMTGGNDGYTF. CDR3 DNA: TGCGCCAGCAGCATTATGACAGGGGGCAATGATGGCTACACCTTC.

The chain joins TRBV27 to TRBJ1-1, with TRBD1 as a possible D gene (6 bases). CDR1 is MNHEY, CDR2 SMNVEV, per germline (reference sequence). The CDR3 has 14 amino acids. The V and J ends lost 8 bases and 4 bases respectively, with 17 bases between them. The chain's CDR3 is CASSQTGGATEAFF. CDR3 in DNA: TGTGCCAGCTCTCAGACGGGGGGGGCCACTGAAGCTTTCTTT.

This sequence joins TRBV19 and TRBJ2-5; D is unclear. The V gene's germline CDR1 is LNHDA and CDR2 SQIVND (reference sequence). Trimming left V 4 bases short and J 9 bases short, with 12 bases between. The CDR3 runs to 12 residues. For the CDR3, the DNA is TGTGCCAGTAGTAAGGACGTGCAGCCCCAGTACTTC. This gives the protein CASSKDVQPQYF.

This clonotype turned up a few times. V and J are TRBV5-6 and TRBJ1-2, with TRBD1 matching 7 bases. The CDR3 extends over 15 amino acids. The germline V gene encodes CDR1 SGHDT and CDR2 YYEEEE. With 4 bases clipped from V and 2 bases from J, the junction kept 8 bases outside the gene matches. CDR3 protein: CASSPGDRPNYGYTF. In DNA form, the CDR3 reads TGTGCCAGCAGCCCTGGGGACAGACCCAACTATGGCTACACCTTC.

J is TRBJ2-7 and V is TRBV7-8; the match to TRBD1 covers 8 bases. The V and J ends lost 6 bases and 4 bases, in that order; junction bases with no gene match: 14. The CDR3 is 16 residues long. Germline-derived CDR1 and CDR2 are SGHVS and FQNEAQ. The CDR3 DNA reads TGTGCCAGCAGTATAGGGTGGGGAGGACAGGGTTACGAGCAGTACTTC. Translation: CASSIGWGGQGYEQYF.

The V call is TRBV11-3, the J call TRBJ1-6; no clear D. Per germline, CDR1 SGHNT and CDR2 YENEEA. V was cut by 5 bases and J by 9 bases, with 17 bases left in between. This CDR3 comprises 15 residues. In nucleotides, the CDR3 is TGTGCCAGCAGCCCTCTAGGCCTAACCGGTTCACCCCTCCACTTT. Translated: CASSPLGLTGSPLHF.

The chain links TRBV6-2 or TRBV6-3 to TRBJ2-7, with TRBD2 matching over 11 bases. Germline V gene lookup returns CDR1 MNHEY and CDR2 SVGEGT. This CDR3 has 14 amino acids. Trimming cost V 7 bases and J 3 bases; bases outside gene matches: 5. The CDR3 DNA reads TGTGCCAGCACCGTACTAGCGGGGGACTACGAGCAGTACTTC. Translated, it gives CASTVLAGDYEQYF.

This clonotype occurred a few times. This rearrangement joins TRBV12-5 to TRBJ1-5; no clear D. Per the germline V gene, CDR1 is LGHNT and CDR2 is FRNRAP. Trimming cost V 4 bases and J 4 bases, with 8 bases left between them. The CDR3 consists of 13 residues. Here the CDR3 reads CASGSDANQPQHF. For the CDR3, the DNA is TGTGCTAGTGGTTCTGACGCTAATCAGCCCCAGCATTTT.

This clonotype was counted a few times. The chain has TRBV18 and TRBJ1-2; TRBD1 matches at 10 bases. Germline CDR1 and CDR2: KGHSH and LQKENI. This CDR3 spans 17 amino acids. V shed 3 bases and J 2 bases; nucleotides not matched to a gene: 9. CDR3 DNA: TGTGCCAGCTCACCTTTCCCCGCGGGACAGGGGAACTATGGCTACACCTTC. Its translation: CASSPFPAGQGNYGYTF.

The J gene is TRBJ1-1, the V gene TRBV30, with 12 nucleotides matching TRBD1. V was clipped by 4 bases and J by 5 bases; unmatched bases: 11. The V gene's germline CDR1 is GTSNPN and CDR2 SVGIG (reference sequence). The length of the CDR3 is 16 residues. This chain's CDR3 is CAWISGTGGAGTEAFF. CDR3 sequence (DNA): TGTGCCTGGATCTCCGGGACAGGGGGCGCTGGGACTGAAGCTTTCTTT.

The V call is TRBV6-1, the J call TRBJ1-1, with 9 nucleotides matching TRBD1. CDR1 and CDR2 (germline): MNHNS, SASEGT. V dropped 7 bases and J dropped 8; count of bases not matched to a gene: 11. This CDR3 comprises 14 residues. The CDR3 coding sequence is TGTGCCAGCATTCCGGGACAGGGAAGTCGGGAAGCTTTCTTT. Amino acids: CASIPGQGSREAFF.

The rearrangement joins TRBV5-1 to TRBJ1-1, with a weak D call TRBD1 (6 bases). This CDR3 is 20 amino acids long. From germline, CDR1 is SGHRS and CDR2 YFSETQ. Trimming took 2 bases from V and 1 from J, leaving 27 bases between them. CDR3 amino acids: CASSLGREWGHPTPNTEAFF. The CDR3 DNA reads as TGCGCCAGCAGCTTAGGGCGCGAGTGGGGGCATCCCACACCGAACACTGAAGCTTTCTTT.

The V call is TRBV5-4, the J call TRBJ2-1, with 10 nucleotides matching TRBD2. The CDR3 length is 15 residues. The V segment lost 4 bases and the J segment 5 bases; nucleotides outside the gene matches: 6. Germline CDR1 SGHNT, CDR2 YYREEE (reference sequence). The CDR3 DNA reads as TGTGCCAGCAGCCCGGTAGCGGGGGGTCACAATGAGCAGTTCTTC. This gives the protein CASSPVAGGHNEQFF.

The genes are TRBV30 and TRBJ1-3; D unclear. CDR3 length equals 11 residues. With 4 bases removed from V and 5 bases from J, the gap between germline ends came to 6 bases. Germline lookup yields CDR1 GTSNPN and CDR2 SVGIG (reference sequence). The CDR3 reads CAWKERNTIYF. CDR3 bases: TGTGCCTGGAAGGAACGAAACACCATATATTTT.

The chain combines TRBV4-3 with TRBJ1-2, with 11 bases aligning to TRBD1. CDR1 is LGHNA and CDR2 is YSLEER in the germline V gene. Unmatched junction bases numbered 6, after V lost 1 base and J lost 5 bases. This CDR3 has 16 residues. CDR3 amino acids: CASSQGRDRGFYGYTF. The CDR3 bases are TGCGCCAGCAGCCAAGGCCGGGACAGGGGGTTTTATGGCTACACCTTC.

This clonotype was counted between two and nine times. CDR3 bases: TGTGCCAGCAGGAGGGGGGACACCTATAATTCACCCCTCCACTTT. Translated, it gives CASRRGDTYNSPLHF. The chain combines TRBV27 with TRBJ1-6; weak D call: TRBD1 (6 bases). Germline values: CDR1 MNHEY, CDR2 SMNVEV (reference sequence). This CDR3 is 15 amino acids long. V gave up 6 bases and J gave up 2 bases, with 11 bases separating them.

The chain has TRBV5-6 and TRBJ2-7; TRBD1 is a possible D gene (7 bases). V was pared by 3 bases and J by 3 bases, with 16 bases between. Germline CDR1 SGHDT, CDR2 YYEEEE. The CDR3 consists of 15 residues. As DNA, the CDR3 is TGTGCCAGCAGCTGGGGGGTGACAGGGATCTACGAGCAGTACTTC. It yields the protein CASSWGVTGIYEQYF. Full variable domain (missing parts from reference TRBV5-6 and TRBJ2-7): DAGVTQSPTHLIKTRGQQVTLRCSPKSGHDTVSWYQQALGQGPQFIFQYYEEEERQRGNFPDRFSGHQFPNYSSELNVNALLLGDSALYLCASSWGVTGIYEQYFGPGTRLTVT.

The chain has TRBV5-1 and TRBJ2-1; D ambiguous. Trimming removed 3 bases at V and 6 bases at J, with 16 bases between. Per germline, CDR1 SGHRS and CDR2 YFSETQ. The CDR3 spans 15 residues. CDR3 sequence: CASSYESGAFNEQFF. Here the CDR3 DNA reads TGCGCCAGCAGCTACGAAAGTGGTGCGTTCAATGAGCAGTTCTTC.

CDR3 DNA: TGTGCCAGCAGCTCCTCAAGCGGGGGGTCCACACTTTACAATGAGCAGTTCTTC. Amino acids: CASSSSSGGSTLYNEQFF. The chain employs TRBV7-6 and TRBJ2-1; 9 nucleotides agree with TRBD2. The CDR3 sequence is 18 residues long. Unmatched junction bases numbered 14, after V lost 4 bases and J lost 4 bases. Germline V gene data show CDR1 as SGHVS and CDR2 as FNYEAQ.

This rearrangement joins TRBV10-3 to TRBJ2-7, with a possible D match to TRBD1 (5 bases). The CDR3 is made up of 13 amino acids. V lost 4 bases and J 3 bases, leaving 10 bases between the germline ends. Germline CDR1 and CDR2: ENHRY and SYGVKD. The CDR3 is CAISGQGVYEQYF. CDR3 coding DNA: TGTGCCATCAGTGGGCAGGGTGTCTACGAGCAGTACTTC.

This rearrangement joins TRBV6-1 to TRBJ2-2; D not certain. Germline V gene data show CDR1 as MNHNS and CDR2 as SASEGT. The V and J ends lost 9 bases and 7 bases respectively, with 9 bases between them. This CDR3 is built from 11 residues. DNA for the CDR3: TGTGCCAGTCTCGGTTACGGGGAGCTGTTTTTT. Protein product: CASLGYGELFF.

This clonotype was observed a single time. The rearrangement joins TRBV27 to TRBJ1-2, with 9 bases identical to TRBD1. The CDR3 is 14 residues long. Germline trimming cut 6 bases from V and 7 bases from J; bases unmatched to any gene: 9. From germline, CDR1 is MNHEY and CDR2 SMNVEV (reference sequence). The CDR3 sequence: CASSSRDRVGGYTF. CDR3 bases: TGTGCCAGCAGCTCCCGGGACAGGGTGGGTGGCTACACCTTC.

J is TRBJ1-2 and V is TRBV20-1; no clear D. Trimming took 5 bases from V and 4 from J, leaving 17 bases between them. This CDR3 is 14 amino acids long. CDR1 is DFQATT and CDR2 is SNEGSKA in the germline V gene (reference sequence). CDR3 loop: CSARATDWRYGYTF. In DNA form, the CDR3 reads TGCAGTGCTCGAGCTACGGACTGGCGCTATGGCTACACCTTC.